This TCR beta chain was retrieved from a study of T cell responses to AZD1222 COVID-19 vaccine. Trimming removed 2 bases at V and 8 bases at J, with 7 bases between. Germline CDR1 reads MDHEN; CDR2 reads SYDVKM. The CDR3 has 13 residues. The table came from immunoSEQ multiplex PCR; TCRdb's copy has only in-frame clones and leaves some out. The sample lists around 130,000 clones, 86% occurring once. The TCR was taken from an adult in good health. The V gene is TRBV28, the J gene TRBJ1-6; no reliable D call. The specimen comprised peripheral blood, sampled on day 0 of AZD1222 vaccination. CDR3 in amino acids: CASSLDDDSPLHF. CDR3 nucleotide sequence: TGTGCCAGCAGTTTAGACGATGATTCACCCCTCCACTTT.